This TCR beta chain was obtained from a study of cytomegalovirus exposure and HLA in healthy donors. J gave up 0 bases and V 2 bases, and 7 bases lay outside the gene matches. The V gene's germline CDR1 is SQVTM and CDR2 ANQGSEA. The CDR3 spans 16 residues. About this clone: The antigen is not known.

PCR was performed using 60 Vbeta and 13 Jbeta primers. Sequencing was performed with immunoSEQ multiplex PCR; in TCRdb, only in-frame clones are kept and a portion is missing. The sample lists about 100,000 clones, about 70% seen once, with roughly 3% in the top ten. Whole-study results and caveats: Researchers left out some V segments, among them TRBV6-2 and TRBV6-3, as indistinguishable. The authors judged a highly shared variant cluster likely a sequencing artifact.

Sequencing used PBMCs. The chain combines TRBV29-1 with TRBJ2-1; TRBD1 aligns across 7 bases. This receptor was obtained from a female donor in good health and CMV-seropositive. CDR3 region: CSVEPPDRSSYNEQFF. The CDR3 DNA sequence: TGCAGCGTTGAACCGCCGGACAGGAGCTCCTACAATGAGCAGTTCTTC.